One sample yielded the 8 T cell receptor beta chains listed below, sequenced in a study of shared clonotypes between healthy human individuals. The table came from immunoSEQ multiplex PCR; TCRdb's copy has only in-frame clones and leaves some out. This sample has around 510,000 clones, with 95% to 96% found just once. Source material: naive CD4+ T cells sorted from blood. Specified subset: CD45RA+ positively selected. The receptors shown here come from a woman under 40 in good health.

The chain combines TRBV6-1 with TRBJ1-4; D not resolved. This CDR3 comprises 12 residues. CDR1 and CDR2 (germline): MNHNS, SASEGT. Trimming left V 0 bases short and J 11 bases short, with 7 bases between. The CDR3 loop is CASSEAMGKLFF. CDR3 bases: TGTGCCAGCAGTGAAGCCATGGGGAAACTGTTTTTT.

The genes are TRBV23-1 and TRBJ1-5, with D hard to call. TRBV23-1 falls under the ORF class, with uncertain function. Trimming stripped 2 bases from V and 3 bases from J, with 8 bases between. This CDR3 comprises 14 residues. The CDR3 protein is CASSQPTPNQPQHF. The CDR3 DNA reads TGCGCCAGCAGTCAACCAACCCCCAATCAGCCCCAGCATTTT.

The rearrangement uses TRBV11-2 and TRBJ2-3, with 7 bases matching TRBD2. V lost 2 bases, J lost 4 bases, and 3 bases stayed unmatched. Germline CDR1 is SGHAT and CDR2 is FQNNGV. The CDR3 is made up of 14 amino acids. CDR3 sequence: CASSLRTSADTQYF. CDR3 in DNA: TGTGCCAGCAGCTTACGGACTAGTGCAGATACGCAGTATTTT.

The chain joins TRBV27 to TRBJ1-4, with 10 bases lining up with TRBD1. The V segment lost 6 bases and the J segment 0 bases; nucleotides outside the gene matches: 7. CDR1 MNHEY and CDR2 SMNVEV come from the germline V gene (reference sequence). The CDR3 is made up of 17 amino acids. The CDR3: CASRPGQGKATNEKLFF. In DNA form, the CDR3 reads TGTGCCAGCAGACCGGGACAGGGGAAGGCAACTAATGAAAAACTGTTTTTT.

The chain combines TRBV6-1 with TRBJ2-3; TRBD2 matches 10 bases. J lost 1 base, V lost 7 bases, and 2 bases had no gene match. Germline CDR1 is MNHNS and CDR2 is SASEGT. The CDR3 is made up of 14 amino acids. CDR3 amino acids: CASKGLAGTDTQYF. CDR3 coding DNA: TGTGCCAGCAAAGGACTAGCGGGCACAGATACGCAGTATTTT.

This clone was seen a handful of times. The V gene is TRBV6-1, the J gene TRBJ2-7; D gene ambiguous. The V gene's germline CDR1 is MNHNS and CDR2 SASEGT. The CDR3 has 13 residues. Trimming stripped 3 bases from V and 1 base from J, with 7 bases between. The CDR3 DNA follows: TGTGCCAGCAGTGATCCTGGGTCCTACGAGCAGTACTTC. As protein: CASSDPGSYEQYF.

The CDR3 bases are TGTGCCAGCACCCCGGACCACGGGAGGCACAATGAGCAGTTCTTC. Its protein is CASTPDHGRHNEQFF. The rearrangement uses TRBV7-6 and TRBJ2-1, with 7 bases aligning to TRBD2. The CDR3 sequence is 15 residues long. CDR1 SGHVS and CDR2 FNYEAQ come from the germline V gene. The J segment lost 5 bases and the V segment lost 7 bases, leaving 11 bases of the junction unmatched.

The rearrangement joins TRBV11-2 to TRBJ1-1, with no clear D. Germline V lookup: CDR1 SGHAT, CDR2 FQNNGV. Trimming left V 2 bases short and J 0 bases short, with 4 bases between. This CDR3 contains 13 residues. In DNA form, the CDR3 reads TGTGCCAGCAGCTTATTCCTGAACACTGAAGCTTTCTTT. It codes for CASSLFLNTEAFF.